One and the same sample provided the 20 T cell receptor beta chains below, sequenced in a study of OX40 agonist ivuxolimab in advanced cancers. The method was immunoSEQ multiplex PCR; TCRdb's version includes in-frame clones alone and lacks a portion of them. The table has some 60,000 clones, 70% to 90% seen once. This material consisted of CD4+ or CD8+ T cells sorted from blood, taken in a trial of the OX40 agonist ivuxolimab. All receptors derive from an adult with an advanced solid tumor such as melanoma, head and neck, liver or kidney cancer.

This clone appeared a few times. The rearrangement uses TRBV7-2 and TRBJ1-2; D not certain. The V end lost 4 bases, the J end lost 4 bases, and 10 bases lay between the germline ends. This CDR3 comprises 13 residues. From germline, CDR1 is SGHTA and CDR2 FQGNSA. CDR3: CASSSRVGYGYTF. The CDR3 DNA sequence: TGTGCCAGCAGCTCAAGGGTTGGCTATGGCTACACCTTC.

The chain employs TRBV30 and TRBJ1-2; 9 positions agree with TRBD1. Germline CDR1 and CDR2: GTSNPN and SVGIG (reference sequence). V lost 5 bases to trimming and J lost 6 bases; unmatched junction nucleotides: 13. The CDR3 is made up of 15 amino acids. The CDR3 protein is CAWGGTGLSRDGYTF. The CDR3 bases are TGTGCCTGGGGCGGGACAGGGCTATCTAGAGATGGCTACACCTTC.

CDR3 sequence: CASSPDSANTGELFF. CDR3 DNA sequence: TGTGCCAGCTCACCAGACAGCGCGAACACCGGGGAGCTGTTTTTT. The J gene is TRBJ2-2, the V gene TRBV18, with D possibly matching TRBD1 (5 bases). Trimming removed 2 bases at V and 0 bases at J, with 7 bases between. The CDR3 runs to 15 residues. Germline CDR1 and CDR2: KGHSH and LQKENI.

V gene TRBV5-1 combines with J gene TRBJ2-1, with 9 bases identical to TRBD1. CDR1 and CDR2 (germline): SGHRS, YFSETQ. This CDR3 has 19 residues. The ends lost 3 bases at V and 5 bases at J; junction bases unmatched: 18. CDR3 protein: CASSSTPPLPGQGHNEQFF. The CDR3 nucleotides are TGCGCCAGCAGCTCTACTCCCCCCCTGCCGGGACAGGGACACAATGAGCAGTTCTTC.

This clone came up once. The sample has other DNA sequences that encode this CDR3 too. The chain has TRBV7-8 and TRBJ2-1; D unclear. CDR1 and CDR2 from the germline V gene are SGHVS and FQNEAQ. V was shortened by 3 bases and J by 0 bases, with 15 bases between the two germline ends. This CDR3 is built from 17 residues. For the CDR3, the DNA is TGTGCCAGCAGCTTGGGCGCCGGGTCGGGCTCCTACAATGAGCAGTTCTTC. This translates into CASSLGAGSGSYNEQFF.

J is TRBJ2-1 and V is TRBV7-2; 7 bases are a match to TRBD1. Germline V gene lookup returns CDR1 SGHTA and CDR2 FQGNSA. The CDR3 covers 18 residues. V lost 3 bases, J lost 3 bases, and 14 bases stayed unmatched. The CDR3 bases are TGTGCCAGCAGCTTCGCACCCGAGACAGGGAGAGGCTACAATGAGCAGTTCTTC. Amino acid sequence: CASSFAPETGRGYNEQFF.

The V call is TRBV30, the J call TRBJ2-7; TRBD1 matches 7 bases. V trimming: 3 bases; J trimming: 5 bases; junction bases outside the gene matches: 10. Germline loops: CDR1 GTSNPN, CDR2 SVGIG (reference sequence). The CDR3 totals 14 residues. CDR3 bases: TGTGCCTGGAGCCCCCCGGACAGGTTCCACGAGCAGTACTTC. Translated: CAWSPPDRFHEQYF.

The chain combines TRBV9 with TRBJ2-7, with D perhaps matching TRBD1 or TRBD2 (6 bases each). CDR1 SGDLS and CDR2 YYNGEE come from the germline V gene. The CDR3 has 14 amino acids. V lost 4 bases and J 6 bases, leaving 17 bases between the germline ends. The CDR3 here is CASSHKGGSREQYF. The CDR3 DNA reads as TGTGCCAGCAGCCATAAGGGGGGATCGCGCGAGCAGTACTTC.

The chain is built from TRBV5-1 and TRBJ2-7, with D tentatively TRBD1 (7 bases). V shed 0 bases and J shed 7 bases, with 11 bases lying between them. The CDR3 is made up of 13 amino acids. Germline CDR1 and CDR2: SGHRS and YFSETQ. The CDR3 coding sequence is TGCGCCAGCAGCTTGGACAGGGGAGGTGAGCAGTACTTC. It translates to CASSLDRGGEQYF.

The chain couples TRBV19 to TRBJ1-6; D possibly corresponds to TRBD1 (5 bases). CDR3 length equals 15 residues. CDR1 LNHDA and CDR2 SQIVND come from the germline V gene (reference sequence). The V and J ends lost 2 bases and 7 bases respectively, with 12 bases between them. The CDR3 coding sequence is TGTGCCAGTAGTATAAACCAGGGTGCAAATTCACCCCTCCACTTT. It is translated as CASSINQGANSPLHF.

The chain is built from TRBV19 and TRBJ1-2; D gene unclear. Trimming cost V 8 bases and J 2 bases, with 9 bases left between them. CDR1 and CDR2 from the germline V gene are LNHDA and SQIVND (reference sequence). The CDR3 loop spans 12 amino acids. CDR3 residues: CASGSGNYGYTF. Here the CDR3 DNA reads TGTGCCAGTGGGTCCGGAAACTATGGCTACACCTTC.

The rearrangement uses TRBV10-2 and TRBJ1-6; the D is unclear. V lost 7 bases to trimming and J lost 5 bases, with 9 bases between them. The germline CDR1 and CDR2 sequences are WSHSY and SAAADI. The CDR3 length is 13 residues. The CDR3 DNA reads as TGCGCCAGCACTCCATCCAATAATTCACCCCTCCACTTT. This encodes CASTPSNNSPLHF.

V is TRBV7-9 and J is TRBJ2-5; possibly TRBD1 for D (5 bases). The germline CDR1 and CDR2 sequences are SEHNR and FQNEAQ (reference sequence). The CDR3 runs 16 residues. The V end lost 5 bases, the J end lost 0 bases, and 16 bases lay between the germline ends. Here the CDR3 DNA reads TGTGCCAGCAGCCCCCGAGGAGACAGTTACCAAGAGACCCAGTACTTC. The encoded protein is CASSPRGDSYQETQYF.

The V call is TRBV7-9, the J call TRBJ1-4; D is unresolved. Germline CDR1 reads SEHNR; CDR2 reads FQNEAQ (reference sequence). CDR3 length equals 13 residues. Trimming took off 2 bases at V and 8 bases at J, with 9 bases between the two ends. The DNA of the CDR3 is TGTGCCAGCAGCTTACAGAGGGCGGAAAAACTGTTTTTT. Translation: CASSLQRAEKLFF.

This clone was observed a few times. The chain uses TRBV16 and TRBJ2-1; D ambiguous. This CDR3 contains 12 residues. Deletions cut 0 bases from V and 7 bases from J, with 4 bases between. Germline CDR1 and CDR2: KGHSY and FQNENV. The DNA for the CDR3 is TGTGCCAGCAGCCAATCACGGAATGAGCAGTTCTTC. Its translation is CASSQSRNEQFF.

About this clone itself: The junction shows a germline mismatch at one end, possibly a read error. This chain joins TRBV30 and TRBJ1-2; D gene uncertain. Per the germline V gene, CDR1 is GTSNPN and CDR2 is SVGIG (reference sequence). The CDR3 sequence is 11 residues long. Here the CDR3 DNA reads TGTGCCTGGCCGCCTCCGGGTAAACTTTTCTTC. Amino acid sequence: CAWPPPGKLFF.

The chain uses TRBV7-9 and TRBJ2-4; possibly TRBD1 or TRBD2 for D (6 bases each). This CDR3 comprises 13 residues. The V end lost 6 bases, the J end lost 14 bases, and 20 bases lay between the germline ends. The V gene's germline CDR1 is SEHNR and CDR2 FQNEAQ (reference sequence). The DNA for the CDR3 is TGTGCCAGCAGTTCTATAGCCCCGGGGGCCGAGTACTTC. Translated: CASSSIAPGAEYF.

This chain connects TRBV6-5 to TRBJ2-7, with D hard to call. This CDR3 contains 13 residues. CDR1 and CDR2 (germline): MNHEY, SVGAGI. The V end lost 6 bases, the J end lost 4 bases, and 13 bases lay between the germline ends. The CDR3 nucleotides are TGTGCCAGCAGCTCCCCCTCGAGTTACGAGCAGTACTTC. The encoded protein is CASSSPSSYEQYF.

The chain combines TRBV30 with TRBJ1-6, with D uncertain. Germline CDR1 GTSNPN, CDR2 SVGIG (reference sequence). There are 11 residues in the CDR3. Trimming took off 1 base at V and 10 bases at J, with 5 bases between the two ends. This CDR3 reads CAWSEASPLHF. For the CDR3, the DNA is TGTGCCTGGAGTGAGGCCTCACCCCTCCACTTT. The whole variable domain, remainder taken from reference TRBV30 and TRBJ1-6, is SQTIHQWPATLVQPVGSPLSLECTVEGTSNPNLYWYRQAAGRGLQLLFYSVGIGQISSEVPQNLSASRPQDRQFILSSKKLLLSDSGFYLCAWSEASPLHFGNGTRLTVT.

This clone was found once. The chain combines TRBV29-1 with TRBJ1-2; D gene unclear. This CDR3 is built from 11 residues. Trimming took 7 bases from V and 4 from J, leaving 10 bases between them. Germline CDR1 reads SQVTM; CDR2 reads ANQGSEA. CDR3 protein: CSASSSYGYTF. CDR3 DNA sequence: TGCAGCGCCTCAAGTAGCTATGGCTACACCTTC.